This T cell receptor beta chain was observed in a study of CD8 T cells in ankylosing spondylitis. Whole-study findings and limits: Ankylosing spondylitis blood seemed to carry a telltale TCR beta motif made of several highly homologous variants.

TCRdb independently ran MiXCR on the 5' RACE reads; one entry per CDR3 protein. The sample yields almost 400,000 distinct CDR3 sequences, around 24% seen once. CDR1 and CDR2 from the germline V gene are MNHEY and SMNVEV (reference sequence). This CDR3 is 17 amino acids long. Trimming at V came to 5 bases and at J to 4 bases, leaving 13 bases not matched to a gene. Points on this clonotype: The target antigen is unknown.

Sequencing used blood, either unsorted or a sorted T cell fraction (not recorded which). The receptor's source is a male donor with ankylosing spondylitis. The chain links TRBV27 to TRBJ2-2, with 7 bases fitting TRBD1. CDR3 sequence (DNA): TGTGCCAGCAGTCCCCTAGTGGACAGGCGGCGCACCGGGGAGCTGTTTTTT. Its translation is CASSPLVDRRRTGELFF.